This T cell receptor beta chain was documented in a study of blood T cell repertoires in COVID-19 (dated by TCRdb to 2020 to 2022). Concerning the study at large: Samples from collaborators originated in the United States, Italy and Spain and spanned both the acute and convalescent phases of COVID-19. HLA class I and class II types, where available, came from metadata supplied by the sample provider rather than from assay-based typing. The dataset comprised deeply sampled blood TCRbeta repertoires from subjects exposed to, actively infected with, or recovered from COVID-19. The sample metadata nearly always contained a de-identified subject ID, COVID-19 status, age in years and sex. The prospective study material was composed of cDNA or gDNA derived from T cells, B-cell-depleted T cells, or PBMCs. The repertoires were made available in a free public database intended to serve as a resource for research on the immune response to SARS-CoV-2. The samples were drawn from two sources: the first 160 participants of the ongoing ImmuneRACE study, and over 1,000 subjects contributed by 6 global collaborators.

Enrolling through a virtual design, the prospective study's participants ranged in age from roughly 18 to 95 years and lived across roughly 23 United States geographic areas. To assign participants to cohorts, the prospective study relied on clinical history that participants themselves reported in a screening survey and a study questionnaire. Recovered participants in ImmuneRACE Cohort 3 were defined as having two consecutive negative NP/OP PCR tests, clearance from a healthcare professional, or resolution of symptoms. In the prospective study, mobile phlebotomists collected whole blood, serum and a nasopharyngeal or oropharyngeal swab from each participant. Additional blood draws and questionnaires over a 2-month period could optionally be provided by prospective study participants. Before DNA extraction, blood samples from the prospective study were shipped at room temperature or frozen. Worth noting for this clone: The antigen this receptor binds is unknown. Per-nucleotide qualities are absent, and no much larger clonotype sits a single base away. Other DNA sequences within the sample encode an identical CDR3.

The immunoSEQ Assay, a bias-controlled multiplex PCR, was used to amplify TCRbeta CDR3 regions from genomic DNA. In the paper's pipeline: The number of nucleated cells in each sample was estimated by amplification of reference gene primers within the assay. To quantify the absolute abundance of each unique TCRbeta CDR3 rearrangement, sequence reads were collapsed and filtered. For each sample, productive Simpson clonality was calculated by taking the square root of Simpson's diversity index across productive rearrangements. TCRdb provides this immuneACCESS table in a form limited to in-frame rearrangements. Some clones are lacking; in checked studies, under half of them reflect an unresolved V gene, and why the rest are absent is not known. V, J and clone size reflect that table, while D and trimming were determined from the DNA. The sample has more than 200,000 clones on record, around 87% of them singletons. The top ten hold roughly 1.7% of the sample.

Points the paper makes about the study in general: Clinical and demographic metadata were provided uncurated, with the amount varying by source and participant.

The receptor comes from a woman aged 45-65 years who had recovered from COVID-19. Sequenced: PBMCs or T cells enriched from blood (not recorded which).

The CDR3 loop reads CASSLRGDEQFF. The DNA sequence is given as TGTGCCAGCAGCTTACGGGGGGATGAGCAGTTCTTC. The V gene is TRBV7-9 and the J gene is TRBJ2-1, with 7 central nucleotides matching TRBD2. From a lookup of the germline V gene (reference sequence), CDR1 and CDR2 are SEHNR and FQNEAQ. V trim: 2 bases; J trim: 8 bases; unmatched bases: 0. Spanning cysteine to phenylalanine, the CDR3 consists of 12 amino acids. The CDR3 DNA has 36 bases and is translated from base 1.